This is a list of T cell receptor beta chains from one sample in a study of metastatic and nonmetastatic thyroid tumors. With MiXCR, TCRdb reprocessed the PCR reads. The table has about 30,000 clones, just under 25% seen once; the top ten hold 9.2%. Sample: blood. These receptors originate from a female donor with papillary thyroid cancer or a benign thyroid nodule (not recorded which). Some clones in this sample may be carry-over from other donors' samples. CDR3s include the opening cysteine and the closing phenylalanine or tryptophan. The order of the fields is J gene, V gene, clone size, D gene, CDR3 DNA, CDR3 protein. D genes are given only for firm matches. For some rows the clone size is stated as once, few or many, or as a class when expanded; others skip it.

TRBJ1-1	TRBV3-1	many	NA	TGTGCCAGCAGCCAGCCCCGGGACTTCTACCCCACTGAAGCTTTCTTT	CASSQPRDFYPTEAFF
TRBJ2-7	TRBV9	many	NA	TGTGCCAGCAGCGTAGGTGTCGGGGTTTACGAGCAGTACTTC	CASSVGVGVYEQYF
TRBJ2-1	TRBV28	many	NA	TGTGCCAGCCACAATCTTAAGACACAGTACAATGAGCAGTTCTTC	CASHNLKTQYNEQFF
TRBJ2-1	TRBV28	medium-sized	NA	TGTGCCAGCAGTTTGTCCACGGGACGGTCTGGCAATGAGCAGTTCTTC	CASSLSTGRSGNEQFF
TRBJ2-7	TRBV4-2	many	TRBD1	TGTGCCAGCAGCCACCTCATGGGCCAGGGGGCCGGCGAGCAGTACTTC	CASSHLMGQGAGEQYF
TRBJ1-2	TRBV3-1	many	NA	TGTGCCAGCAGCACAATGGGGACCAGGGTGTATGGCTACACCTTC	CASSTMGTRVYGYTF
TRBJ2-7	TRBV20-1	many	NA	TGCAGTGCTAGAGAGCCTAGCGCAGCCTACGAGCAGTACTTC	CSAREPSAAYEQYF
TRBJ1-1	TRBV6-1	few	TRBD1	TGTGCCAGCAGCCAATCCTGGACAGGGAACACTGAAGCTTTCTTT	CASSQSWTGNTEAFF
TRBJ1-1	TRBV7-6	many	NA	TGTGCCAGCAGCCGCGACAGTTCCACTGAAGCTTTCTTT	CASSRDSSTEAFF
TRBJ1-1	TRBV20-1	many	NA	TGCAGTGCTAGGGGACCGAGGAACACTGAAGCTTTCTTT	CSARGPRNTEAFF
TRBJ2-1	TRBV11-2	NA	NA	TGTGCCAGCAGCTTAGTCCGGGGCAGGGTCAATGAGCAGTTCTTC	CASSLVRGRVNEQFF
TRBJ1-5	TRBV28	NA	NA	TGTGCCAGCAGTTTATCATTGACATGGGGCGATAAATACAATCAGCCTCAGCATTTT	CASSLSLTWGDKYNQPQHF
TRBJ1-1	TRBV18	many	NA	TGTGCCAGCTCACCACTACGGGGCCGGAACACTGAAGCTTTCTTT	CASSPLRGRNTEAFF
TRBJ1-4	TRBV7-9	many	TRBD1	TGTGCCAGCAGCTTAGGGGACAGTAATGAAAAACTGTTTTTT	CASSLGDSNEKLFF
TRBJ2-3	TRBV12-3/TRBV12-4	many	TRBD2	TGTGCCAGCAGTCCCCGACTAGCGGGAATTACAGATACGCAGTATTTT	CASSPRLAGITDTQYF
TRBJ2-2	TRBV20-1	many	TRBD1	TGCAGTGCCCTGACAGGGCGGACCGGGGAGCTGTTTTTT	CSALTGRTGELFF
TRBJ2-7	TRBV27	few	NA	TGTGCCAGTAGTATGGTTTCCTACGAGCAGTACTTC	CASSMVSYEQYF
TRBJ2-1	TRBV20-1	many	TRBD2	TGCAGTGCTAGAGACTGGGGGGGTCTAGCTAGCGGGAGGGTTGATGAGCAGTTCTTC	CSARDWGGLASGRVDEQFF
TRBJ1-4	TRBV20-1	many	NA	TGCAGTGCGACCTCTGTTAATGAAAAACTGTTTTTT	CSATSVNEKLFF
TRBJ2-1	TRBV6-1	once	TRBD2	TGTGCAAGCAGAGAAGCGCAATGGGGAGGGCATGACCAGTTCTTC	CASREAQWGGHDQFF
TRBJ2-1	TRBV5-8	many	NA	TGTGCCAGCAGCTACAACCGACGAGCGGAGCAGTTCTTC	CASSYNRRAEQFF
TRBJ1-1	TRBV12-3/TRBV12-4	NA	NA	TGTGCCAGCAGTTCGTGGACTGAAGCTTTCTTT	CASSSWTEAFF
TRBJ2-1	TRBV7-2	NA	TRBD1	TGTGCCAGCAGCTTAAAAAGGTCAGGGGGTGAGGAGGTCTTC	CASSLKRSGGEEVF
TRBJ2-5	TRBV18	many	TRBD1	TGTGCCAGCTTAGGGACAGAACAAGAGACCCAGTACTTC	CASLGTEQETQYF
TRBJ2-3	TRBV7-2	NA	NA	TGTGCCTGCAGCCGAGCGGCAGGTAGCACAGATACGCAGTATTTT	CACSRAAGSTDTQYF
TRBJ1-1	TRBV6-2/TRBV6-3	NA	NA	TGTGCCAGCAGTTACTCGGCAGGGAACACTGAAGCTTTCTTT	CASSYSAGNTEAFF